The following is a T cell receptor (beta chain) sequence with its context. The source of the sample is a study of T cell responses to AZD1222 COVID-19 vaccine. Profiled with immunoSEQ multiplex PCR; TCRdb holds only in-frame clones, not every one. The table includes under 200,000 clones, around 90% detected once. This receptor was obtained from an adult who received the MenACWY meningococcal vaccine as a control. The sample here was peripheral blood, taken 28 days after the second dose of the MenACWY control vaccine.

The CDR3 sequence is CASSLGTQGLSPLHF. The CDR3, as DNA: TGTGCCAGCAGCTTAGGTACTCAAGGCCTATCACCCCTCCACTTT. The chain couples TRBV7-6 to TRBJ1-6; D gene unclear. CDR1 is SGHVS and CDR2 is FNYEAQ in the germline V gene. This CDR3 has 15 amino acids. The ends were cut back, 1 base at V and 10 bases at J, with 14 bases in the middle. Based on the CDR3 plus reference TRBV7-6 and TRBJ1-6, the full variable domain is GAGVSQSPRYKVTKRGQDVALRCDPISGHVSLYWYRQALGQGPEFLTYFNYEAQQDKSGLPNDRFSAERPEGSISTLTIQRTEQRDSAMYRCASSLGTQGLSPLHFGNGTRLTVT.